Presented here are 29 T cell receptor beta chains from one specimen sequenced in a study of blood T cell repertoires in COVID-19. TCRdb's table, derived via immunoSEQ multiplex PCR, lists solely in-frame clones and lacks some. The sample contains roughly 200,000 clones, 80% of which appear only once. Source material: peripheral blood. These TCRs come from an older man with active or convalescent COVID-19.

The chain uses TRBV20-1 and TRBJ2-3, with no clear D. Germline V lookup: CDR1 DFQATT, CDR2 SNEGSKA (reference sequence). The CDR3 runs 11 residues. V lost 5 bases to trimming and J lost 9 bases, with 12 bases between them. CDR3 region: CSAGVSETQYF. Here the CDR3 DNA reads TGCAGTGCTGGCGTATCGGAGACGCAGTATTTT.

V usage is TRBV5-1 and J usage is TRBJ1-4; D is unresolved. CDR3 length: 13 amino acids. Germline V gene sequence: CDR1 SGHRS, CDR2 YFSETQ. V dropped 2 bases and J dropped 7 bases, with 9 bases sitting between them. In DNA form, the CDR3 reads TGCGCCAGCAGCTTTGGAGAAGGTGAAAAACTGTTTTTT. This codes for CASSFGEGEKLFF.

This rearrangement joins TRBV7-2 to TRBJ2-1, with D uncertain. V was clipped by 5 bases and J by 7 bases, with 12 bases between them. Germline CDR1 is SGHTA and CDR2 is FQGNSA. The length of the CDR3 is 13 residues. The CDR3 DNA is TGTGCCAGCAGCCCGAGGAGTATGAATGAGCAGTTCTTC. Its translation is CASSPRSMNEQFF.

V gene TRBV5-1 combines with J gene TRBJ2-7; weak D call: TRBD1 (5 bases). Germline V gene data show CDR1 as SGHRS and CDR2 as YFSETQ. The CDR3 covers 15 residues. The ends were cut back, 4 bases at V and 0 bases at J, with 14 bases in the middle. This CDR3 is CASSPGASGSYEQYF. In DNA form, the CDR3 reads TGCGCCAGCAGCCCTGGGGCCTCCGGCTCCTACGAGCAGTACTTC.

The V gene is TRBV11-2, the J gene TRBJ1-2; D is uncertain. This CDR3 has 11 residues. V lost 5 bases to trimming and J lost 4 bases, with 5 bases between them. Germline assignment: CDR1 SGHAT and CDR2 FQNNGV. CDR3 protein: CASSRGYGYTF. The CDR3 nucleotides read TGTGCCAGCAGCCGCGGCTATGGCTACACCTTC. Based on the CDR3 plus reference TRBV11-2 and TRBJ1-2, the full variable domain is EAGVAQSPRYKIIEKRQSVAFWCNPISGHATLYWYQQILGQGPKLLIQFQNNGVVDDSQLPKDRFSAERLKGVDSTLKIQPAKLEDSAVYLCASSRGYGYTFGSGTRLTVV.

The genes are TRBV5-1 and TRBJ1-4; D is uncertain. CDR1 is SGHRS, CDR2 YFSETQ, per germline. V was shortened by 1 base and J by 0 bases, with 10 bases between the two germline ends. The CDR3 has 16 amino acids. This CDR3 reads CASSLLSGATNEKLFF. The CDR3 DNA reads TGCGCCAGCAGCTTGTTGTCTGGAGCAACTAATGAAAAACTGTTTTTT.

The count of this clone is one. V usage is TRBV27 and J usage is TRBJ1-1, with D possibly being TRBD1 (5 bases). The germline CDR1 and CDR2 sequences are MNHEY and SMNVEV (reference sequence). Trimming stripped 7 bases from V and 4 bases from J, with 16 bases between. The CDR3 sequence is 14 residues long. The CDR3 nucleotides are TGTGCCAGCAAGTGGCATGAGGGACTCACTGAAGCTTTCTTT. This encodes CASKWHEGLTEAFF.

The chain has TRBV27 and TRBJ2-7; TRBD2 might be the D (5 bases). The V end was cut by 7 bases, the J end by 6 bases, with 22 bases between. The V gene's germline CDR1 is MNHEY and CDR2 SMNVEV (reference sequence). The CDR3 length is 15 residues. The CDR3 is CASIPRAGAASEQYF. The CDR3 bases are TGTGCCAGCATCCCGCGGGCAGGAGCGGCCTCCGAGCAGTACTTC.

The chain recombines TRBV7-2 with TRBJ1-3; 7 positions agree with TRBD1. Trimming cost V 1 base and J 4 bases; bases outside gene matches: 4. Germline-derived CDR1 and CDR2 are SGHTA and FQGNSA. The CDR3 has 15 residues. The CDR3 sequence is CASSLVGTAGNTIYF. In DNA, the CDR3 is TGTGCCAGCAGCTTAGTGGGGACAGCCGGAAACACCATATATTTT. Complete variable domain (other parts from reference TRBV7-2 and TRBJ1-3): GAGVSQSPSNKVTEKGKDVELRCDPISGHTALYWYRQSLGQGLEFLIYFQGNSAPDKSGLPSDRFSAERTGGSVSTLTIQRTQQEDSAVYLCASSLVGTAGNTIYFGEGSWLTVV.

CDR3 protein: CASSLLPGGLGTQYF. For the CDR3, the DNA is TGTGCCAGCAGCTTACTCCCCGGTGGGCTTGGTACGCAGTATTTT. This chain links TRBV7-2 with TRBJ2-3, with D unclear. This CDR3 has 15 amino acids. CDR1 SGHTA and CDR2 FQGNSA come from the germline V gene. Trimming removed 2 bases from V and 8 bases from J, with 17 bases in between.

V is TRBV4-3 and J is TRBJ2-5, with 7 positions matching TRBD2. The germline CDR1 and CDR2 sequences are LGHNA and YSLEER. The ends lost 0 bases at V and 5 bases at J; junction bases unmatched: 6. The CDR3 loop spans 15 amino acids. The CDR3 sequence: CASSQDGRVWETQYF. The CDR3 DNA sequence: TGCGCCAGCAGCCAAGATGGGAGGGTTTGGGAGACCCAGTACTTC.

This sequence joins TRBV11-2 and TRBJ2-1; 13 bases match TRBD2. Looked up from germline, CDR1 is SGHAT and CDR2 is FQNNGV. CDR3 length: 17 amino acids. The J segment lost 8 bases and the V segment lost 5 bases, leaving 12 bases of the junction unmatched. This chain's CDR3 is CASSGRTSGSRLDEQFF. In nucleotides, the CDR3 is TGTGCCAGCAGCGGGCGGACTAGCGGGAGTAGGTTGGATGAGCAGTTCTTC.

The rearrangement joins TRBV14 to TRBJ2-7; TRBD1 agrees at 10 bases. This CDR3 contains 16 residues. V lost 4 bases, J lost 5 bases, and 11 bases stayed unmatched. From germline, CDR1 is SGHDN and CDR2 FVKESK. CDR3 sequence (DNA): TGTGCCAGCAGCCTATATCTGACAGGGGGCCAAGACGAGCAGTACTTC. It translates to CASSLYLTGGQDEQYF.

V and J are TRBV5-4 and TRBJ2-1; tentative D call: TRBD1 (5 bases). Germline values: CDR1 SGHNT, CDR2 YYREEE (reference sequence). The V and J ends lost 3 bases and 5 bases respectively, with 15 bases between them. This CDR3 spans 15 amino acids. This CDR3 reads CASSSVGVVHNEQFF. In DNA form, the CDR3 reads TGTGCCAGCAGCTCGGTAGGGGTGGTCCACAATGAGCAGTTCTTC.

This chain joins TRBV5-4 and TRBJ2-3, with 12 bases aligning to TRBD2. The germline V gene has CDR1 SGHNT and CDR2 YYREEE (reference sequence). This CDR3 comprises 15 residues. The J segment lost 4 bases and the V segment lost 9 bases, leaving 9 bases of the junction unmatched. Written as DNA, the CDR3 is TGTGCCACCTCGGTCCCTAGCGGGGGGGCAGATACGCAGTATTTT. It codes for CATSVPSGGADTQYF.

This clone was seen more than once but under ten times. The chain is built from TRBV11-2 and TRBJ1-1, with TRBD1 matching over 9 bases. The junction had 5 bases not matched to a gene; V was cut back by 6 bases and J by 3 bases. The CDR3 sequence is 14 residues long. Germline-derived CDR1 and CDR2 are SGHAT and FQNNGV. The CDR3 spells CASRDRDRDTEAFF. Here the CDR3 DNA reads TGTGCCAGCAGAGACCGGGACAGGGACACTGAAGCTTTCTTT.

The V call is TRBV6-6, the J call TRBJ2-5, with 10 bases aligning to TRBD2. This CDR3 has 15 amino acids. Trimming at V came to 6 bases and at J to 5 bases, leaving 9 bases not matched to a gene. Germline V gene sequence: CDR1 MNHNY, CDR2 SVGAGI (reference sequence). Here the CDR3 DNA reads TGTGCCAGCAGGGCCGCGGGGACTAGCGACGAGACCCAGTACTTC. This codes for CASRAAGTSDETQYF.

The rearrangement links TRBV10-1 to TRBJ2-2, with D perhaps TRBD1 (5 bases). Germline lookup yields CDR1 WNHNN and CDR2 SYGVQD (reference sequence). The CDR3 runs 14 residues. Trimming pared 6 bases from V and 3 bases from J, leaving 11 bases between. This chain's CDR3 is CASRADRHTGELFF. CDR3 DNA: TGCGCCAGCAGGGCAGACAGACACACCGGGGAGCTGTTTTTT.

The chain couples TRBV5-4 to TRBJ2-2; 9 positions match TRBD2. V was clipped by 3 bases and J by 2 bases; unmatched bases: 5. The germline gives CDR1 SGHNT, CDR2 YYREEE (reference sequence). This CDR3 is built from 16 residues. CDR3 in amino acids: CASSSPSGENTGELFF. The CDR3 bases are TGTGCCAGCAGCTCCCCTAGCGGGGAAAACACCGGGGAGCTGTTTTTT.

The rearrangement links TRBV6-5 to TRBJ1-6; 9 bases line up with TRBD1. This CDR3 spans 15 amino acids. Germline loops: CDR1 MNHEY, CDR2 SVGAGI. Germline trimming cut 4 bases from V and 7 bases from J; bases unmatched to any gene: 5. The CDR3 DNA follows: TGTGCCAGCAGTTTCGGGACAGGGAGGAATTCACCCCTCCACTTT. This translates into CASSFGTGRNSPLHF.

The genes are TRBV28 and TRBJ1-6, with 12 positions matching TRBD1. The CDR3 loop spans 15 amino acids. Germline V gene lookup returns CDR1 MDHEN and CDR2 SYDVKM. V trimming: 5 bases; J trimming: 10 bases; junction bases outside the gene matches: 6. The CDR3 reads CASSLGTGGLSPLHF. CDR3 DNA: TGTGCCAGCAGTCTTGGGACAGGGGGCCTATCACCCCTCCACTTT.

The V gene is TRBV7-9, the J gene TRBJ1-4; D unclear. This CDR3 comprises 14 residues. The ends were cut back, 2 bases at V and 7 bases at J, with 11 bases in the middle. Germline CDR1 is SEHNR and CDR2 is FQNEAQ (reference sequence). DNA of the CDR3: TGTGCCAGCAGCTTAATCCTACGGGGTGAAAAACTGTTTTTT. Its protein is CASSLILRGEKLFF.

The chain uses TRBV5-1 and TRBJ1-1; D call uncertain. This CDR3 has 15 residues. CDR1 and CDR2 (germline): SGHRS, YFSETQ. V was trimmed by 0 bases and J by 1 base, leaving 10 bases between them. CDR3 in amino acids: CASSLEFSGNTEAFF. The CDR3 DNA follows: TGCGCCAGCAGCTTGGAGTTTTCAGGGAACACTGAAGCTTTCTTT.

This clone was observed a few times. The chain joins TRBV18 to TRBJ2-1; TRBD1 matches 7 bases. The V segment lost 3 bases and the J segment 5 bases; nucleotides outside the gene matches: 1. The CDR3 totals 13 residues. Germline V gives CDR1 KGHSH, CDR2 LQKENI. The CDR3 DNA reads TGTGCCAGCTCACCTGGGACAGACAATGAGCAGTTCTTC. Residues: CASSPGTDNEQFF.

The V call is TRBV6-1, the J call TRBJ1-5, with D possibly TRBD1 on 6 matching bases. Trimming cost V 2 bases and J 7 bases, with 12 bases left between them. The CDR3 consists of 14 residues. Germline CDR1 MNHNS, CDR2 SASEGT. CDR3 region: CASSELGGNQPQHF. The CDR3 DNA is TGTGCCAGCAGTGAACTAGGGGGAAACCAGCCCCAGCATTTT.

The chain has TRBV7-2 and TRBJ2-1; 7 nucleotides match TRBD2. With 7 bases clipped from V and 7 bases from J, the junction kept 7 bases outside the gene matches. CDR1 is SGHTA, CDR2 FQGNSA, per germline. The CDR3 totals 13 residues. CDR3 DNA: TGTGCCAGCACCATGGGAGGGTTAAATGAGCAGTTCTTC. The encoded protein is CASTMGGLNEQFF.

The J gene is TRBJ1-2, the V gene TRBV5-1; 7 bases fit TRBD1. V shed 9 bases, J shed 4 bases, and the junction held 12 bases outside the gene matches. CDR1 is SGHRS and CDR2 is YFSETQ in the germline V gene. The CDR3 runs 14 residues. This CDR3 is CATSEGANIYGYTF. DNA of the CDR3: TGCGCCACTTCCGAGGGGGCGAACATCTATGGCTACACCTTC.

CDR3 nucleotide sequence: TGTGCCAGCAGCGAACAGGACTACGAGCAGTACTTC. Translated, it gives CASSEQDYEQYF. J is TRBJ2-7 and V is TRBV6-6, with a possible D match to TRBD1 (5 bases). Germline-derived CDR1 and CDR2 are MNHNY and SVGAGI (reference sequence). The CDR3 has 12 residues. Between the trimmed V and J ends, which lost 6 bases and 3 bases, there was a span of 9 bases.

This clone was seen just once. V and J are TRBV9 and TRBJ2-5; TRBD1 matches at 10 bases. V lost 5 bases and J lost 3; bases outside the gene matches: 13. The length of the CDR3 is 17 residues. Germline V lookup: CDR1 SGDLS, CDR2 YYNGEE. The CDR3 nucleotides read TGTGCCAGCAGTTGGGGTGATTGGGACAGGGGAAAAGAGACCCAGTACTTC. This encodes CASSWGDWDRGKETQYF.